This T cell receptor beta chain is drawn from a study of regulatory T cells in long-lasting Graves disease. The CDR3 is made up of 16 amino acids. V trimming: 4 bases; J trimming: 5 bases; junction bases outside the gene matches: 8. The study's findings and limits: Persistent disease preferred TRBV28, TRBJ1-2 and TRBJ2-5; new disease, TRBV20-1 and TRBJ2-1. Sharing of public clonotypes was greater in persistent patients (around 3,000) than in new patients (roughly 880).

At least ten counts were recorded for this clonotype. What it recognizes is unknown. Stated time point: persistent/refractory GD, antithyroid drugs over 5 years with positive TRAb. PBMCs provided the RNA from which the TCR library was made. HTBI primers from iRepertoire and Arm-PCR of CDR3 regions yielded the TCR beta libraries. TCRdb re-analysed the multiplex PCR reads in MiXCR, keeping a single row per CDR3 protein. The profile shows 650,000 to 850,000 distinct CDR3 sequences, 30% of them singletons. The chain recombines TRBV12-3 or TRBV12-4 with TRBJ1-4; TRBD1 matches 9 bases. The sequencing here drew on peripheral blood mononuclear cells (PBMCs), taken when the disease was refractory, from a patient treated with antithyroid drugs. The clonotype originates from a female donor with Graves disease. The CDR3 DNA reads TGTGCCAGCAGTTATCGAACGGACAGGGGAAATGAAAAACTGTTTTTT. Protein sequence: CASSYRTDRGNEKLFF.